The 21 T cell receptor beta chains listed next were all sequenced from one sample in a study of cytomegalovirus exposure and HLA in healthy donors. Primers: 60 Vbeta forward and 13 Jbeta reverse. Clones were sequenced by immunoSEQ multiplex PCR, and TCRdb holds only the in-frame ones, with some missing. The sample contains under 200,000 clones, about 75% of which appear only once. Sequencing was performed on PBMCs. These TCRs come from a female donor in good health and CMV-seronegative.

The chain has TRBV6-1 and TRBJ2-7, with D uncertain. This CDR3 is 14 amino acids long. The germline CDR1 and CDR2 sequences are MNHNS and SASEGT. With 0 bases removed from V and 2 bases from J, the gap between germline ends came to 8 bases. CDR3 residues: CASSEAGRTYEQYF. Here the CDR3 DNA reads TGTGCCAGCAGTGAAGCTGGCAGAACCTACGAGCAGTACTTC.

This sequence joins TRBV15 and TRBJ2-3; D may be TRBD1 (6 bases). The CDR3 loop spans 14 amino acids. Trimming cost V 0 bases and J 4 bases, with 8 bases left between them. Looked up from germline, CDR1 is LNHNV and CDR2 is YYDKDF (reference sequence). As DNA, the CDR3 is TGTGCCACCAGCAGAGAACAGGGACCAGATACGCAGTATTTT. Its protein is CATSREQGPDTQYF.

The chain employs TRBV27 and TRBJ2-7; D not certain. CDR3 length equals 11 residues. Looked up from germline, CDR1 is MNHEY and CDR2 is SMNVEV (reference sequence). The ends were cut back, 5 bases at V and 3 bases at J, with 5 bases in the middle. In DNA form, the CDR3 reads TGTGCCAGCAGTCCCCTCTACGAGCAGTACTTC. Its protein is CASSPLYEQYF.

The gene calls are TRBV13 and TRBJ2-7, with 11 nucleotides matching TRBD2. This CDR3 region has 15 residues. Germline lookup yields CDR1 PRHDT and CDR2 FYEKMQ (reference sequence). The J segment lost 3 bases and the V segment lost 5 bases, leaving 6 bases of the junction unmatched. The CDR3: CASSKPGLADYEQYF. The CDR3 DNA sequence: TGTGCCAGCAGCAAGCCGGGACTAGCGGACTACGAGCAGTACTTC.

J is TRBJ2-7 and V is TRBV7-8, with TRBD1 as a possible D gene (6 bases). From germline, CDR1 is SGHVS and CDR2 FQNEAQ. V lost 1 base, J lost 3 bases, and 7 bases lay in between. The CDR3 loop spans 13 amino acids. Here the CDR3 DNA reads TGTGCCAGCAGCTTAGACAGGGTCTACGAGCAGTACTTC. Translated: CASSLDRVYEQYF.

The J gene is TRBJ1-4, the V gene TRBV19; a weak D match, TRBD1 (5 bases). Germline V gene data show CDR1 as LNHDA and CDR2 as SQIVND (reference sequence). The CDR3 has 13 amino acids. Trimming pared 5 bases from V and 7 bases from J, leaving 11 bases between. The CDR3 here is CASSFRTFEKLFF. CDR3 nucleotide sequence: TGTGCCAGTAGTTTCCGGACATTTGAAAAACTGTTTTTT.

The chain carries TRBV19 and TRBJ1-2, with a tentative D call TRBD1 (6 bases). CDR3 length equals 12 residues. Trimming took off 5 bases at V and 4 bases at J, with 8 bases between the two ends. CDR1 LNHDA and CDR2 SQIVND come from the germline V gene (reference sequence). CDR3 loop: CASSGQFYGYTF. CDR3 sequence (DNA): TGTGCCAGTAGTGGACAGTTCTATGGCTACACCTTC.

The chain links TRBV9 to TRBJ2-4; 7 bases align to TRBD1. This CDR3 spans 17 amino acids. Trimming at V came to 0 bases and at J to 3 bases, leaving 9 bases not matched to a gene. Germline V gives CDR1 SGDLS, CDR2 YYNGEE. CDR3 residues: CASSVAGDRQLKNIQYF. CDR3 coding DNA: TGTGCCAGCAGCGTAGCTGGGGACAGACAGCTCAAAAACATTCAGTACTTC.

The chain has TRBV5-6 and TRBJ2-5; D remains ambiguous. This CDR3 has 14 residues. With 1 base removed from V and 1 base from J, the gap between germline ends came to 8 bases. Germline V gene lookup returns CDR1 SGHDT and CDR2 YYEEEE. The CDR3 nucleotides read TGTGCCAGCAGCTTGTACCAGCGCCAAGAGACCCAGTACTTC. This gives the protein CASSLYQRQETQYF.

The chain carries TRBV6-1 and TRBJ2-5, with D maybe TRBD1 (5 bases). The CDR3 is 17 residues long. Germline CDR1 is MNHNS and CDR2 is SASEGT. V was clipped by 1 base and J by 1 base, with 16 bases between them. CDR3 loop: CASSEDRQRWLQETQYF. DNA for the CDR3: TGTGCCAGCAGTGAAGACAGGCAGCGATGGCTCCAAGAGACCCAGTACTTC.

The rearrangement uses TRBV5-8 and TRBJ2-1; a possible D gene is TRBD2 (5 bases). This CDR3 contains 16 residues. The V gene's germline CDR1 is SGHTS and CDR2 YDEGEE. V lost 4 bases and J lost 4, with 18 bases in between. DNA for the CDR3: TGTGCCAGCAGCCTTCCCCAAGCAGGACTGTACAATGAGCAGTTCTTC. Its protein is CASSLPQAGLYNEQFF.

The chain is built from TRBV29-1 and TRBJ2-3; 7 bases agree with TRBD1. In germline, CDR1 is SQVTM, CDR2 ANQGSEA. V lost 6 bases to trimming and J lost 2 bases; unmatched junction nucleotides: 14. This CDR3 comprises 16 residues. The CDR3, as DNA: TGCAGCGTCGAGACTGAACCGGGACAGTACACAGATACGCAGTATTTT. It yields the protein CSVETEPGQYTDTQYF.

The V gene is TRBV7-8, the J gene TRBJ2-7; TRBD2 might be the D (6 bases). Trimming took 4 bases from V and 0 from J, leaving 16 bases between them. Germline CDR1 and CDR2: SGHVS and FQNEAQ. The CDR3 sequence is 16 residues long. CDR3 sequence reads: CASSWGKDGSSYEQYF. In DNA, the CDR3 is TGTGCCAGCAGCTGGGGTAAGGACGGGAGCTCCTACGAGCAGTACTTC. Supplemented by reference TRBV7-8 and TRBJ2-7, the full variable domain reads GAGVSQSPRYKVAKRGQDVALRCDPISGHVSLFWYQQALGQGPEFLTYFQNEAQLDKSGLPSDRFFAERPEGSVSTLKIQRTQQEDSAVYLCASSWGKDGSSYEQYFGPGTRLTVT.

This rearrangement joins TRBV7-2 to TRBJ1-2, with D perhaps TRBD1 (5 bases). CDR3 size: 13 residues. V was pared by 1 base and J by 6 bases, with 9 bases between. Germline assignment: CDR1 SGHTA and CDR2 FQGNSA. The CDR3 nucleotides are TGTGCCAGCAGCTTAGACAGGTCCCATGGCTACACCTTC. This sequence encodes CASSLDRSHGYTF.

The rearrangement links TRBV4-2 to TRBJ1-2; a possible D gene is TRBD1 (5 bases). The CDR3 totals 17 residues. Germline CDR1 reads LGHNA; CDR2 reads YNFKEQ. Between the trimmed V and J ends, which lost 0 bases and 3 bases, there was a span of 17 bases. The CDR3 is CASSQEARGGTYYGYTF. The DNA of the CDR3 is TGTGCCAGCAGCCAAGAGGCGCGGGGCGGAACATACTATGGCTACACCTTC.

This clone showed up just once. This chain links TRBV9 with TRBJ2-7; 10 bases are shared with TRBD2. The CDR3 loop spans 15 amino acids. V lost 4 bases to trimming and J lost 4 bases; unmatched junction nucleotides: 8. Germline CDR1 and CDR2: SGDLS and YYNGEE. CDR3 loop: CASSPTSGKSYEQYF. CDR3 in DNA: TGTGCCAGCAGCCCAACTAGCGGGAAATCTTACGAGCAGTACTTC.

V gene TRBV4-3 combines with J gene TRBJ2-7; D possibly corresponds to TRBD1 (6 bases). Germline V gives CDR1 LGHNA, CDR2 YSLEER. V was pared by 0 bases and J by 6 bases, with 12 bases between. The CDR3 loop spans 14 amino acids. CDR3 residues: CASSQDLPRGEQYF. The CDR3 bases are TGCGCCAGCAGCCAAGATCTCCCCAGGGGCGAGCAGTACTTC.

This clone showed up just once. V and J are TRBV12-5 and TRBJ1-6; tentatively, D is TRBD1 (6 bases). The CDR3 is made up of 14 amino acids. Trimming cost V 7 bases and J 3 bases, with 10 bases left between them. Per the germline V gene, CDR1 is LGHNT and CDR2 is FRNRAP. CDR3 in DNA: TGTGCTAGTGCACAGGGAAACTATAATTCACCCCTCCACTTT. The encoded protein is CASAQGNYNSPLHF.

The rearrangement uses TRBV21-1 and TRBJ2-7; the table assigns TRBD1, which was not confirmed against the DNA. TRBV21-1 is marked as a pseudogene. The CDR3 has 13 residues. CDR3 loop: CAGRGNSAYEQYF. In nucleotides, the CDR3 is TGTGCCGGGCGTGGAAACTCGGCCTACGAGCAGTACTTC.

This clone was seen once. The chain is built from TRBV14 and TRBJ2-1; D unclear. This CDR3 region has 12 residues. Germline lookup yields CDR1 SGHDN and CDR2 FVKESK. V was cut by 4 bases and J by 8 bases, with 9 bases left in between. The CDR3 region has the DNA TGTGCCAGCAGCCGAGCATGGTATGAGCAGTTCTTC. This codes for CASSRAWYEQFF.

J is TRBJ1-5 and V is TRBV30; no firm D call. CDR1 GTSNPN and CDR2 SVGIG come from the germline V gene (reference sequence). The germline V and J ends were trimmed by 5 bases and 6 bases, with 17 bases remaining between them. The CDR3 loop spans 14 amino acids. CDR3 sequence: CAWGSGQLVQPQHF. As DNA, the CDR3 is TGTGCCTGGGGCAGCGGGCAGTTAGTTCAGCCCCAGCATTTT.